This T cell receptor beta chain was captured by sequencing in a study of T cell repertoires in cytomegalovirus infection. Across the study: A matching HLA type, together with CMV infection, was signaled by public TCR beta signatures.

Looked up from germline, CDR1 is MNHEY and CDR2 is SVGAGI. V dropped 0 bases and J dropped 0 bases, with 9 bases sitting between them. The CDR3 is made up of 16 amino acids. Study-wide results and limits: CMV carriers having the relevant HLA were flagged by cumulative public TCR beta family frequency. HLA-C-restricted CMV-specific TCR beta clonotypes were dominant in the ex vivo response.

Each CDR3 protein gets one entry after TCRdb re-called the reads with MiXCR. The sample yields fewer than 200,000 distinct CDR3 sequences, around 14% seen once. This clonotype was seen many times. Its antigen is unidentified. The genes are TRBV6-5 and TRBJ1-3; no firm D call. Specimen: PBMCs. The source is a human donor in good health (CMV status not recorded). Some clones in this sample may be carry-over from other donors' samples. The CDR3 DNA sequence: TGTGCCAGCAGTTACTCGACCCGGGGCTCTGGAAACACCATATATTTT. It yields the protein CASSYSTRGSGNTIYF.